This T cell receptor (beta chain) was captured in a study of cytomegalovirus exposure and HLA in healthy donors (dated by TCRdb to 2016 to 2017). Some background on the complete study: According to a later analysis, the roughly 130 validation repertoires were produced on the same platform as the roughly 720 repertoires of the first cohort. The study was designed to test whether signatures of past pathogen exposure could be identified by cataloging public T cell receptors. To predict cytomegalovirus infection status, the study combined high-throughput TCR immunosequencing, statistical association of individual TCRs with disease status, and machine learning. A separate validation cohort of over a hundred different subjects was used in addition to the approximately 700-subject first cohort. The study at large found these results: In the study, 150 to 200 TCR beta chains were listed as associated with cytomegalovirus. The authors suggested that the approach could potentially be generalized to other disease states and immunological phenotypes. In vitro tests confirmed that a few of the cytomegalovirus-associated TCR beta chains recognize cytomegalovirus antigens. A later analysis had no HLA typing for the validation cohort, so co-occurrence there was scored across all 110 or so repertoires. A later analysis found that TCRs clustered in the first cohort also tended to co-occur in the approximately 120 validation repertoires, with 94% of cluster scores above 0. Cytomegalovirus status was reported to be diagnosed by the classifier with high specificity and sensitivity in both the original and validation cohorts. Most TCR sequences were seen in very few donors, while some public TCRs were found in many individuals.

The donors belonged to the validation cohort of approximately 130 subjects, which was separate from the approximately 700-subject first cohort. Remarks on this clone: The antigen it recognizes is unknown. One base away there is no much larger clone; base qualities are not given.

The library relied on the immunoSEQ multiplex PCR assay. Concerning the study's data processing: A statistical classification framework was built for diagnosing cytomegalovirus status from the catalog of TCR beta chain sequences. Entries here come from immuneACCESS through TCRdb and include only in-frame sequences with V and J called. Some clones fail to appear in such tables; in the studies checked, an unresolved V gene covers under half of the shortfall, and the cause of the remainder is unknown. From that table come the V and J calls and clone size; the DNA was used to work out D and trimming. The sample contains about 150,000 clones, about 89% of them found a single time. Jointly, the top ten make up approximately 3.2% of the sample. From the cysteine through the phenylalanine, the CDR3 covers 15 amino acids. Just CDR3 DNA is preserved here, 45 bases in frame from base 1. The germline V gene (reference sequence) yields LNHNV for CDR1 and YYDKDF for CDR2. Cut back by 0 bases and 6 bases, the V and J ends lie 11 bases apart.

The chain joins TRBV15 to TRBJ2-2; the D gene is perhaps TRBD1, from 6 matching bases. The source of this sequence is a woman younger than 35 in good health and CMV-seropositive. The sample consisted of PBMCs. The nucleotides are TGTGCCACCAGCAGAGAAGGCAGGGGTTCCGGGGAGCTGTTTTTT. It codes for CATSREGRGSGELFF.